The entry below describes one TCR beta chain. What it binds is not known. This entry belongs to a study of cytomegalovirus exposure and HLA in healthy donors. Study in general: It was reported in a later analysis that the approximately 120 validation repertoires used the same platform as the approximately 670 first-cohort repertoires. General observations from the study: Reports showed the classifier diagnosing cytomegalovirus status with high specificity and sensitivity. TCR sequences were mostly rare, though some public TCRs occurred in many donors. Cytomegalovirus-associated status was assigned to fewer than 200 TCR beta chains.

Assay: immunoSEQ multiplex PCR; the TCRdb copy retains only in-frame clones and omits some. The table lists about 360,000 clones, 75% to 90% of them singletons, with under 0.95% in the top ten. CDR3 length: 16 amino acids. The rearrangement links TRBV21-1 to TRBJ2-1; the table's TRBD2 call for D was not verified on the DNA. TRBV21-1 is a pseudogene. Sequenced: PBMCs. The TCR comes from a woman aged 18-29 years in good health and CMV-seronegative. The CDR3 region is CASSKGVLALYNEQFF. For the CDR3, the DNA is TGTGCCAGCAGCAAGGGGGTTCTAGCGTTGTACAATGAGCAGTTCTTC.